This TCR beta chain was captured by sequencing in a study of cytomegalovirus exposure and HLA in healthy donors. About this clone: Its ends do not fully match the called genes, so a read error is possible. The sample holds other DNA sequences that translate to the same CDR3.

Per germline, CDR1 SEHNR and CDR2 FQNEAQ (reference sequence). The CDR3 has 14 amino acids. Use of 60 Vbeta and 13 Jbeta primers characterized the PCR. The data were produced by immunoSEQ multiplex PCR, yet TCRdb's version contains in-frame clones alone and is incomplete. The repertoire holds 84,000 or so clones, with roughly 80% as singletons. This chain joins TRBV7-9 and TRBJ1-1; a weak D match, TRBD1 (5 bases). This clonotype originated in a man aged 25 to 40 in good health and CMV-seronegative. The sequenced sample was PBMCs. CDR3 residues: CASSLQGLNTEAFF. CDR3 nucleotide sequence: TGTGCCAGCAGCTTACAGGGCCTGAACACTGAGGCTTTCTTT.